The source of this TCR beta chain is a study of T cells in Graves' hyperthyroidism and ophthalmopathy. General study results and limits: Ophthalmopathy was told apart from stable hyperthyroidism by a 13 V-J model. Ophthalmopathy, which appeared later, was predicted by the model a median roughly 6.5 months before onset.

Ophthalmopathy patients had moderate-to-severe active disease, CAS ≥3, NOSPECS ≥4, and disease duration under 3 months. For the diagnoses, clinical symptoms, serum thyroxine and TRAb, thyroid ultrasound and orbital computed tomography were used. The germline V gene encodes CDR1 SGHRS and CDR2 YFSETQ. V was pared by 4 bases and J by 6 bases, with 19 bases between. CDR3 size: 16 residues. RNA transcripts yielded amplified TCR beta CDR3 regions. Primed by the HTBI set, a first-round RT-PCR was run on the TCR CDR3. TCRdb called the multiplex PCR reads again in MiXCR, with one record for every CDR3 protein. The table lists about 300,000 distinct CDR3 sequences, roughly 19% of them singletons. This clonotype has a count of ten or more. Its antigen is currently unknown.

Material: blood. The V gene is TRBV5-1, the J gene TRBJ2-2; D uncertain. This TCR derives from a man between 50 and 59 years old with Graves' ophthalmopathy. The CDR3 nucleotides are TGCGCCAGCAGCCCAGAAACGGTTCTCGGAGCCGGGGAGCTGTTTTTT. Protein product: CASSPETVLGAGELFF.